The subject of this entry is one T cell receptor beta chain. A few counts support this clonotype. Its antigen specificity is not known. Base qualities are missing; no much larger clone stands one base away. Receptor amplification or capture employed RT-PCR. TCRdb names Illumina MiSeq as the instrument used. In-frame beta chains were kept once TCRdb had trimmed the public reads at Q25 with fastp and called clones with MiXCR. Rows are unified per CDR3 protein, each entry keeping the most common DNA and genes. Counted in this sample were 650,000 to 800,000 distinct CDR3 sequences; 13% to 15% of them appeared once. The top ten clones comprise roughly 3.6% of the sample. As encoded in the germline V gene (reference sequence), CDR1 is DFQATT while CDR2 is SNEGSKA. CDR3 length: 20 amino acids, cysteine to phenylalanine. The only DNA kept is the CDR3, 60 bases in frame from the first base. V loses 4 bases, J loses 8 bases, and the germline ends lie 36 bases apart.

The sample belongs to a study (dated by TCRdb to 2015 to 2016). The sequence links TRBV20-1 to TRBJ2-1; TRBD1 is perhaps the D gene, given 8 matching bases. Sequencing was performed on memory CD4+ T cells from blood. The clonotype was recovered from a female donor in good health, serving as a healthy control. The nucleotide sequence reads as follows: TGCAGTGCTAACACAATAGGACAGGGAAACGGACTAGTCCGTCAGTATGAGCAGTTCTTC. It is translated as CSANTIGQGNGLVRQYEQFF.